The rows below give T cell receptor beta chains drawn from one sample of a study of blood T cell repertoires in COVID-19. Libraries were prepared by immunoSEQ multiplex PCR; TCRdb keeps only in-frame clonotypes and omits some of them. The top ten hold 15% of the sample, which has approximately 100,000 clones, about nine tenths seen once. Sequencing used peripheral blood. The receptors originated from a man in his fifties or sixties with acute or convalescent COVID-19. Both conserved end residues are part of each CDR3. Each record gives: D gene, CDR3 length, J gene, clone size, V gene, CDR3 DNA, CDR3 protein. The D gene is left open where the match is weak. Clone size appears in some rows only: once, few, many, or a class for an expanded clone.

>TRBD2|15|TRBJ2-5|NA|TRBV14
TGTGCCAGCAGCCGTAGCGGGAGGGCCCGAGAGACCCAGTACTTC
CASSRSGRARETQYF
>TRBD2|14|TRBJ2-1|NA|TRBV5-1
TGCGCCAGCAGCCCCACGGGGGGATTGAATGAGCAGTTCTTC
CASSPTGGLNEQFF
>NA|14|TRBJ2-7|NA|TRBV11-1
TGTGCCAGCAGCCCTGACTCCAGCTCCTACGAGCAGTACTTC
CASSPDSSSYEQYF
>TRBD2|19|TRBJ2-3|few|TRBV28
TGTGCCAGCAGTGTGGGACTCGGATCTAGCGGGAGGGCCCCAGATACGCAGTATTTT
CASSVGLGSSGRAPDTQYF
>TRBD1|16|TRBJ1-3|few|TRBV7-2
TGTGCCAGCAGCCCTCAACAGGGGGCCTCTGGAAACACCATATATTTT
CASSPQQGASGNTIYF
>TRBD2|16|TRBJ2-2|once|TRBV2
TGTGCCAGCAGCGCCCCCGGGACTAGCGGGCCCGGGGAGCTGTTTTTT
CASSAPGTSGPGELFF
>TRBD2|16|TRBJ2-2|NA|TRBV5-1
TGCGCCAGCAGCGCGGGACTAGCGGGAGGTACCGGGGAGCTGTTTTTT
CASSAGLAGGTGELFF
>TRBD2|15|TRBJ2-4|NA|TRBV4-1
TGCGCCAGCAGCCAAGATCCTAGCGGGACGTACATTCAGTACTTC
CASSQDPSGTYIQYF
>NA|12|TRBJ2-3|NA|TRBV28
TGTGCCAGCAGGGGTACAGAATATACGCAGTATTTT
CASRGTEYTQYF
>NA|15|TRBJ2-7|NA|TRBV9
TGTGCCAGCAGCGTAGCTGAGGGCCCTCCATACGAGCAGTACTTC
CASSVAEGPPYEQYF
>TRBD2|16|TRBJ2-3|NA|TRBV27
TGTGCCAGCAGTAGCGCCGGGACTAGCGGCGAATATACGCAGTATTTT
CASSSAGTSGEYTQYF
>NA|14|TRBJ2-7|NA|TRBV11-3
TGTGCCAGCAGCTTAGGACAGCCAAGGAGCGAGCAGTACTTC
CASSLGQPRSEQYF
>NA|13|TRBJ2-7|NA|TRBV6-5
TGTGCCAACTCGACAGAAACCCCCTACGAGCAGTACTTC
CANSTETPYEQYF
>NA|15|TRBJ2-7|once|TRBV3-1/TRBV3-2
TGTGCCAGCAGCCATCCCGGGACTCCTGAGGGGGAGCAGTACTTC
CASSHPGTPEGEQYF
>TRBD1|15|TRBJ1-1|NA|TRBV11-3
TGTGCCAGCAGGCCGACTACAGGGGGCGGTTCTGAAGCTTTCTTT
CASRPTTGGGSEAFF
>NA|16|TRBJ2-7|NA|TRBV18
TGTGCCAGCCAAACCAAGGTAACAGGGAATACCTACGAGCAGTACTTC
CASQTKVTGNTYEQYF
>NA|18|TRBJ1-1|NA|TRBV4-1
TGCGCCAGCAGCCATGCCATCCAGCGACGGGGAATGAACACTGAAGCTTTCTTT
CASSHAIQRRGMNTEAFF
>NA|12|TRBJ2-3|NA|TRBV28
TGTGCCAGCAGTTTAGAATTACAGAAGCAGTATTTT
CASSLELQKQYF
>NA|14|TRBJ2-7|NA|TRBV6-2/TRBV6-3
TGTGCCAGCAGTTTATCCCTGGGAGGCAGAGTGCAGTACTTC
CASSLSLGGRVQYF
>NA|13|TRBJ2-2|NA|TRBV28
TGTGCCAGTGACAGGACGAACACCGGGGAGCTGTTTTTT
CASDRTNTGELFF
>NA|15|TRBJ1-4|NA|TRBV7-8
TGTGCCAGCAGCTTGATACAGGGAAATGATGAAAAACTGTTTTTT
CASSLIQGNDEKLFF
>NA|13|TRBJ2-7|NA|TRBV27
TGTGCCAGCAGTAGGCAGGGGTCCTACGAGCAGTACTTC
CASSRQGSYEQYF
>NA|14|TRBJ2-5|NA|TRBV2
TGTGCCAGCAGTGAACTCTTGGGGAGGGAGACCCAGTACTTC
CASSELLGRETQYF
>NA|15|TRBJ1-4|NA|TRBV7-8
TGTGCCAGCAGCTCCCACAGGGCCCTGATGGAAAAACTGTTTTTT
CASSSHRALMEKLFF
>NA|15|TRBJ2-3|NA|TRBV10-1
TGCGCCAGCAGTGGCGGGACCGGAATAGGGGATACGCAGTATTTT
CASSGGTGIGDTQYF
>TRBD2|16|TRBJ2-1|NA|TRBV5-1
TGCGCCAGCAGCTTGGAAGTGGGAGGGGCCTACAATGAGCAGTTCTTC
CASSLEVGGAYNEQFF
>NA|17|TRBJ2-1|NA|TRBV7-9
TGTGCCAGCAACCCGGGGGTGCGGGACCTCTCCTACAATGAGCAGTTCTTC
CASNPGVRDLSYNEQFF